The 9 T cell receptor beta chains listed next were all sequenced from one sample in a study of T cell responses to AZD1222 COVID-19 vaccine. This table comes from immunoSEQ multiplex PCR, and its TCRdb copy is limited to in-frame clones, with some not included. Of 120,000 to 150,000 clones in the sample, roughly 87% were seen once. Source: peripheral blood, taken 28 days after the second AZD1222 dose. The origin of the receptors is an adult who received the AZD1222 COVID-19 vaccine.

The V call is TRBV7-3, the J call TRBJ1-3, with D unclear. The V gene's germline CDR1 is SGHTA and CDR2 FQGTGA. The CDR3 sequence is 13 residues long. The V end was cut by 5 bases, the J end by 1 base, with 6 bases between. CDR3: CASSLYSGNTIYF. Written as DNA, the CDR3 is TGTGCCAGCAGCCTTTATTCTGGAAACACCATATATTTT.

The DNA for the CDR3 is TGTGCCAGCAGCTTAGCCCAGGCAGCTAATGAAAAACTGTTTTTT. It codes for CASSLAQAANEKLFF. V usage is TRBV7-2 and J usage is TRBJ1-4; D remains ambiguous. Germline V gene sequence: CDR1 SGHTA, CDR2 FQGNSA. Trimming took off 0 bases at V and 3 bases at J, with 8 bases between the two ends. The CDR3 has 15 amino acids.

This clone was counted once. This chain uses TRBV18 with TRBJ2-5, with a possible D match to TRBD2 (7 bases). This CDR3 is 19 amino acids long. CDR1 is KGHSH and CDR2 is LQKENI in the germline V gene. Trimming pared 3 bases from V and 4 bases from J, leaving 27 bases between. CDR3 amino acids: CASSPNPLGLVGGRETQYF. DNA for the CDR3: TGTGCCAGCTCACCCAACCCCTTAGGACTAGTCGGGGGCCGAGAGACCCAGTACTTC.

This rearrangement joins TRBV4-2 to TRBJ2-3; 9 bases are a match to TRBD2. J lost 4 bases, V lost 0 bases, and 5 bases had no gene match. The CDR3 spans 16 residues. Germline V CDR1 and CDR2: LGHNA, YNFKEQ. The CDR3 loop reads CASSQDQAGGSDTQYF. CDR3 DNA: TGTGCCAGCAGCCAAGATCAAGCGGGAGGATCAGATACGCAGTATTTT.

The V call is TRBV20-1, the J call TRBJ2-1; D gene uncertain. V dropped 3 bases and J dropped 4 bases, with 4 bases sitting between them. This CDR3 has 11 residues. The germline V gene encodes CDR1 DFQATT and CDR2 SNEGSKA (reference sequence). CDR3 residues: CSARGYNEQFF. CDR3 DNA sequence: TGCAGTGCTAGGGGGTACAATGAGCAGTTCTTC.

V gene TRBV27 combines with J gene TRBJ2-1; D not resolved. The V end was cut by 2 bases, the J end by 2 bases, with 13 bases between. The CDR3 is 16 residues long. Germline CDR1 and CDR2: MNHEY and SMNVEV (reference sequence). For the CDR3, the DNA is TGTGCCAGCAGTTTAGAGGCCCCGATGGCCTACAATGAGCAGTTCTTC. This translates into CASSLEAPMAYNEQFF.

V and J are TRBV18 and TRBJ1-3; D gene uncertain. V lost 1 base, J lost 4 bases, and 8 bases lay in between. Germline assignment: CDR1 KGHSH and CDR2 LQKENI. The CDR3 sequence is 14 residues long. CDR3 sequence (DNA): TGTGCCAGCTCACCACTGGGTATCGGAAACACCATATATTTT. Its translation: CASSPLGIGNTIYF.

The rearrangement joins TRBV27 to TRBJ1-5, with D perhaps TRBD1 (5 bases). Germline V gene sequence: CDR1 MNHEY, CDR2 SMNVEV (reference sequence). The CDR3 is made up of 11 amino acids. Trimming removed 2 bases from V and 9 bases from J, with 5 bases in between. CDR3 loop: CASSLGGPQHF. The DNA of the CDR3 is TGTGCCAGCAGTTTAGGGGGGCCCCAGCATTTT.

V is TRBV12-5 and J is TRBJ1-1; 8 nucleotides line up with TRBD1. This CDR3 contains 13 residues. The germline V gene has CDR1 LGHNT and CDR2 FRNRAP. With 4 bases clipped from V and 14 bases from J, the junction kept 12 bases outside the gene matches. This chain's CDR3 is CASGSLTGTGQFF. As DNA, the CDR3 is TGTGCTAGTGGTTCCTTAACCGGGACAGGCCAATTCTTT.